The 3 T cell receptor beta chains below were found in one sample sequenced in a study of shared clonotypes between healthy human individuals. The data were produced by immunoSEQ multiplex PCR, yet TCRdb's version contains in-frame clones alone and is incomplete. The sample contains about a million clones, 70% to 80% of which appear only once. Sequenced material: memory CD4+ T cells from PBMCs. Stated subset: CD45RA-negative fraction. The receptors derive from a man aged 18 to 29 in good health. Some clones in this sample may be carry-over from other donors' samples.

This clone was counted only a few times. The chain recombines TRBV11-3 with TRBJ2-1; D possibly corresponds to TRBD1 (5 bases). Trimming removed 1 base at V and 1 base at J, with 8 bases between. From germline, CDR1 is SGHNT and CDR2 YENEEA. This CDR3 has 15 residues. The CDR3 loop reads CASSLGQGSYNEQFF. As DNA, the CDR3 is TGTGCCAGCAGCTTAGGGCAGGGATCCTACAATGAGCAGTTCTTC.

V and J are TRBV9 and TRBJ2-3; 8 nucleotides align to TRBD2. Per the germline V gene, CDR1 is SGDLS and CDR2 is YYNGEE. CDR3 length equals 15 residues. V lost 3 bases and J lost 3; bases outside the gene matches: 6. The CDR3 spells CASSEISGTTDTQYF. In DNA form, the CDR3 reads TGTGCCAGCAGCGAAATTAGCGGGACAACAGATACGCAGTATTTT.

V usage is TRBV4-1 and J usage is TRBJ1-3; D not certain. Trimming shortened V by 1 base and J by 2 bases, and 15 bases separated the two germline ends. The CDR3 runs 17 residues. From germline, CDR1 is MGHRA and CDR2 YSYEKL. The CDR3 DNA sequence: TGCGCCAGCAGCCAAGCGCGGGAGGTATATACTGGAAACACCATATATTTT. Translating gives CASSQAREVYTGNTIYF.